This TCR beta chain was obtained from a study of molecular identifiers for immune sequencing clone quantification. Each CDR3 protein gets one entry after TCRdb re-called the PCR reads with MiXCR. The sample gives under 600,000 distinct CDR3 sequences, less than 30% of which show up once; under 0.85% is in the top ten. V was trimmed by 5 bases and J by 4 bases, leaving 14 bases between them. The CDR3 is made up of 14 amino acids. Germline lookup yields CDR1 PRHDT and CDR2 FYEKMQ (reference sequence). The sequenced material came from naive CD8+ T cells from blood, with Jurkat cell RNA spiked in. Specified subset: FACS-sorted CD8+CD4-CCR7+CD45RA+ naive T cells. The TCR comes from a human donor in good health. Some libraries in this study had Jurkat cell RNA spiked in. The rearrangement links TRBV13 to TRBJ2-5, with D perhaps TRBD2 (5 bases). CDR3 sequence reads: CASSPREGIETQYF. Written as DNA, the CDR3 is TGTGCCAGCAGCCCCCGGGAAGGGATAGAGACCCAGTACTTC.